This T cell receptor (beta chain) originates from a study of T cell repertoires in cytomegalovirus infection. Overall study: Used in the study were CMV epitopes, some recently identified and HLA-C-restricted, others well-studied and HLA-B-restricted. Through public TCR beta signatures, both CMV infection and matching HLA type were indicated. Findings of the study overall: It was HLA-C-restricted CMV-specific TCR beta clonotypes that dominated the response ex vivo.

Of note for this clonotype: Antigen: not known.

TCRdb passed the reads through MiXCR, listing each CDR3 protein once. Of roughly 150,000 distinct CDR3 sequences listed, about 32% are singletons. After removal of 6 bases from V and 4 bases from J, the junction contained 12 bases not matched to a gene. CDR1 and CDR2 from the germline V gene are LNHDA and SQIVND (reference sequence). The CDR3 consists of 17 residues. V is TRBV19 and J is TRBJ2-2; 9 bases line up with TRBD1. The TCR originated in a human donor in good health (CMV status not recorded). Some clones in this sample may be carry-over from other donors' samples. The sample was CD8+ T cells from cultured PBMCs, taken from culture after CMV antigen stimulation. The CDR3 sequence: CASRNQGRGQGTGELFF. CDR3 nucleotides: TGTGCCAGTAGGAACCAGGGTCGGGGACAGGGCACCGGGGAGCTGTTTTTT.